This record covers a single TCR beta chain. This specimen comes from a study of blood T cell repertoires in COVID-19. The wider study: Sample material is recorded as cDNA or gDNA derived from T cells, B-cell-depleted T cells, or PBMCs.

V lost 0 bases, J lost 3 bases, and 5 bases stayed unmatched. Germline loops: CDR1 SGHVS, CDR2 FQNEAQ. The length of the CDR3 is 16 residues. Study processing details: Estimation of nucleated cell counts was performed using reference gene primer amplification. Measured with immunoSEQ multiplex PCR; TCRdb has only the in-frame clones, and not every one. D and trimming were read from the DNA, whereas the V and J calls and clone size are those reported in that table. The sample contains a few hundred thousand clones, about 88% of which appear only once. Seattle's enrolled individuals joined amid active infection and were then monitored longitudinally.

This receptor was obtained from a woman in her forties or fifties with COVID-19, enrolled during active disease. The specimen sequenced was peripheral blood. The rearrangement uses TRBV7-8 and TRBJ1-2; 9 nucleotides agree with TRBD1. CDR3: CASSLASTGGDYGYTF. The CDR3 DNA sequence: TGTGCCAGCAGCTTAGCGTCAACAGGGGGCGACTATGGCTACACCTTC.